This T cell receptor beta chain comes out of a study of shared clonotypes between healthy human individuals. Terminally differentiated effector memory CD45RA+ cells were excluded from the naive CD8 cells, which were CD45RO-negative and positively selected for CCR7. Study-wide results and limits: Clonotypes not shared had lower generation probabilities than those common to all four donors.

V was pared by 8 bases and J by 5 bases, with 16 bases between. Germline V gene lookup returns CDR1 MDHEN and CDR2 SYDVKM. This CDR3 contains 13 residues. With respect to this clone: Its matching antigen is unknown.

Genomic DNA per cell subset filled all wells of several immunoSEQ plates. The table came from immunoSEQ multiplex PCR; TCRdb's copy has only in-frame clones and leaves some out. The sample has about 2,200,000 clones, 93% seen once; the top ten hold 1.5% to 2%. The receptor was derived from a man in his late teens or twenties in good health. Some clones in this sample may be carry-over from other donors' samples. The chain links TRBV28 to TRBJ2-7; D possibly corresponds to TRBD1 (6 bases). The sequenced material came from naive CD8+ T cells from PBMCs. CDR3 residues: CASSYRVSDEQYF. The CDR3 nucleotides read TGTGCCAGCTCGTACAGGGTTTCGGACGAGCAGTACTTC.